Listed below are T cell receptor beta chains from one sample, sequenced in a study of OX40 agonist ivuxolimab in advanced cancers. Sequencing was performed with immunoSEQ multiplex PCR; in TCRdb, only in-frame clones are kept and a portion is missing. The profile shows around 90,000 clones, 80% to 95% of them singletons. The starting material was CD4+ or CD8+ T cells sorted from blood, obtained in a trial of the OX40 agonist ivuxolimab. Receptors originate from an adult with an advanced solid tumor such as melanoma, head and neck, liver or kidney cancer. The CDR3 runs from the conserved cysteine through the conserved F or W. A D gene is named only where the DNA matches it firmly. Clone size, where shown, is once, few, many, or a class for clones that have expanded.

TRBD2,TRBJ2-1,TRBV6-1,.,TGTGCCAGCAGGCCTAGCGGGAGATGGCATGAGCAGTTCTTC,CASRPSGRWHEQFF
TRBD1,TRBJ2-5,TRBV28,few,TGTGCCAGCAGTCCCGGGACAGGGGAGGGGGTAAAGACCCAGTACTTC,CASSPGTGEGVKTQYF
.,TRBJ1-4,TRBV11-2,few,TGTGCCAGCAGCTTAGGTCAGCTTAATGAAAAACTGTTTTTT,CASSLGQLNEKLFF
TRBD1,TRBJ2-7,TRBV28,.,TGTGCCAGCAGTTTATGGTCAGGGGGCTACGAGCAGTACTTC,CASSLWSGGYEQYF
TRBD2,TRBJ2-5,TRBV19,.,TGTGCCAGTAGTGAGGCGGGAGGTCTAAAGGAGACCCAGTACTTC,CASSEAGGLKETQYF
.,TRBJ2-7,TRBV5-1,.,TGCGCCAGCAGCCCAGCGGCCTCCTACGAGCAGTACTTC,CASSPAASYEQYF
TRBD1,TRBJ1-5,TRBV5-4,.,TGTGCCAGCAGAAAGGACAGGAATCAGCCCCAGCATTTT,CASRKDRNQPQHF
.,TRBJ2-1,TRBV7-3,.,TGTGCCAGCAGCTTAAGCCGGTACAATGAGCAGTTCTTC,CASSLSRYNEQFF
.,TRBJ1-4,TRBV19,once,TGTGCCAGTATAGACAGGCGGGGTGAAAAACTGTTTTTT,CASIDRRGEKLFF
.,TRBJ2-7,TRBV7-8,.,TGTGCCAGCAGCTTAGTGGCAGATCGTTACGAGCAGTACTTC,CASSLVADRYEQYF
TRBD1,TRBJ1-5,TRBV30,.,TGTGCCTGGGACCGACAGGGGGGTCAGCCCCAGCATTTT,CAWDRQGGQPQHF
TRBD1,TRBJ1-2,TRBV5-4,medium-sized,TGTGCCAGCAGCTTCTGGGACAGGGCCGGCTACACCTTC,CASSFWDRAGYTF
.,TRBJ1-1,TRBV30,few,TGTGCCTGGATTGATTACACTGAAGCTTTCTTT,CAWIDYTEAFF
.,TRBJ2-2,TRBV2,.,TGTGCCAGCAAACCACAGGGGGGGGCCGGGGAGCTGTTTTTT,CASKPQGGAGELFF
.,TRBJ1-4,TRBV9,.,TGTGCCAGCAGCCTCGGGACGGTCGATGAAAAACTGTTTTTT,CASSLGTVDEKLFF
TRBD1,TRBJ1-5,TRBV19,.,TGTGCCAGTAGTCTGACCGACAGGGCCAATCAGCCCCAGCATTTT,CASSLTDRANQPQHF
.,TRBJ2-7,TRBV5-4,.,TGTGCCAGCAGCTTGGCGCAGCCCGACTTC,CASSLAQPDF
.,TRBJ2-7,TRBV7-8,.,TGTGCCAGCAGCCTATATTCCGAGCAGTACTTC,CASSLYSEQYF
TRBD1,TRBJ2-7,TRBV4-1,.,TGCGCCAGCAGCCAAGCTCCGGGACAGGGGTCCCACGAGCAGTACTTC,CASSQAPGQGSHEQYF
.,TRBJ1-3,TRBV5-1,.,TGCGCCAGCAGCTTTGGGGTCACCTCTGGAAACACCATATATTTT,CASSFGVTSGNTIYF
.,TRBJ2-1,TRBV9,.,TGTGCCAGCAGCGTAGGGCCTGCTCCCTACAATGAGCAGTTCTTC,CASSVGPAPYNEQFF
.,TRBJ1-5,TRBV5-6,.,TGTGCCAGCAGCTTGGAAGGGACCAATCAGCCCCAGCATTTT,CASSLEGTNQPQHF
.,TRBJ2-1,TRBV6-6,.,TGTGCCAGCAGGGGTTCAGGGGGGTTAGAGCAGTTCTTC,CASRGSGGLEQFF
TRBD1,TRBJ1-6,TRBV27,.,TGTGCCAGCAGTCGGACAGGGAATTCACCCCTCCACTTT,CASSRTGNSPLHF
.,TRBJ2-3,TRBV5-6,.,TGTGCCAGCAGCCTTGATACTACCCGTGCGGATACGCAGTATTTT,CASSLDTTRADTQYF
.,TRBJ2-1,TRBV5-1,.,TGCGCCAGCCAGGAGGCAAACTCCTACAATGAGCAGTTCTTC,CASQEANSYNEQFF